These 32 T cell receptor beta chains were sequenced from one sample in a study of blood T cell repertoires in COVID-19. Here immunoSEQ multiplex PCR was the method, and the copy in TCRdb shows in-frame clones only, minus some. This sample has tens of thousands of clones, with 76% found just once. The sample consisted of peripheral blood. All receptors come from a man aged 65 to 85 with acute or convalescent COVID-19.

The chain carries TRBV7-9 and TRBJ1-1; 7 bases align to TRBD1. The germline CDR1 and CDR2 sequences are SEHNR and FQNEAQ (reference sequence). V was clipped by 5 bases and J by 4 bases; unmatched bases: 7. CDR3 length: 14 residues. As DNA, the CDR3 is TGTGCCAGCAGCCAGCAAGGGGGCGGCACTGAAGCTTTCTTT. It translates to CASSQQGGGTEAFF.

The chain recombines TRBV5-1 with TRBJ1-1, with 8 bases aligning to TRBD1. Germline V gene data show CDR1 as SGHRS and CDR2 as YFSETQ. The CDR3 is 14 residues long. V lost 4 bases to trimming and J lost 5 bases; unmatched junction nucleotides: 7. The CDR3 DNA sequence: TGCGCCAGCAGCCCCGGGACAGGAGGTACTGAAGCTTTCTTT. The encoded protein is CASSPGTGGTEAFF.

The chain is built from TRBV5-4 and TRBJ2-6; 8 nucleotides align to TRBD2. CDR3 size: 17 residues. Germline V lookup: CDR1 SGHNT, CDR2 YYREEE (reference sequence). V trimming: 1 base; J trimming: 2 bases; junction bases outside the gene matches: 5. The CDR3: CASSLFGGAAGANVLTF. The CDR3 nucleotides are TGTGCCAGCAGCTTGTTCGGGGGGGCTGCTGGGGCCAACGTCCTGACTTTC.

The CDR3 sequence: CASSPLGQGAEQYF. The CDR3 nucleotides read TGTGCCAGCTCACCACTTGGACAGGGGGCCGAGCAGTACTTC. The V gene is TRBV18, the J gene TRBJ2-7; 11 positions agree with TRBD1. The CDR3 sequence is 14 residues long. Germline CDR1 KGHSH, CDR2 LQKENI. With 1 base clipped from V and 6 bases from J, the junction kept 2 bases outside the gene matches. The variable domain in full, completed from reference TRBV18 and TRBJ2-7, reads NAGVMQNPRHLVRRRGQEARLRCSPMKGHSHVYWYRQLPEEGLKFMVYLQKENIIDESGMPKERFSAEFPKEGPSILRIQQVVRGDSAAYFCASSPLGQGAEQYFGPGTRLTVT.

V and J are TRBV5-4 and TRBJ2-5, with D perhaps TRBD2 (5 bases). Trimming shortened V by 4 bases and J by 2 bases, and 9 bases separated the two germline ends. The germline CDR1 and CDR2 sequences are SGHNT and YYREEE (reference sequence). CDR3 length equals 13 residues. The CDR3: CASSDRTQETQYF. The CDR3, as DNA: TGTGCCAGCAGCGATCGGACTCAAGAGACCCAGTACTTC.

The rearrangement joins TRBV27 to TRBJ1-2; 7 bases are shared with TRBD1. V lost 5 bases to trimming and J lost 3 bases; unmatched junction nucleotides: 18. CDR3 size: 18 residues. The germline gives CDR1 MNHEY, CDR2 SMNVEV (reference sequence). Here the CDR3 DNA reads TGTGCCAGCAGTCCCTCGGGGGCCGGGACAGACTCCCACTATGGCTACACCTTC. It codes for CASSPSGAGTDSHYGYTF.

The chain combines TRBV7-9 with TRBJ1-4; D is perhaps TRBD1 (5 bases). The CDR3 sequence is 13 residues long. Germline V CDR1 and CDR2: SEHNR, FQNEAQ (reference sequence). V was pared by 4 bases and J by 7 bases, with 10 bases between. Here the CDR3 reads CASSWVRGEKLFF. As DNA, the CDR3 is TGTGCCAGCAGCTGGGTTAGGGGTGAAAAACTGTTTTTT.

The chain recombines TRBV28 with TRBJ1-1, with 8 bases lining up with TRBD1. The length of the CDR3 is 16 residues. The germline V gene encodes CDR1 MDHEN and CDR2 SYDVKM. V lost 5 bases and J lost 0; bases outside the gene matches: 8. The CDR3 DNA follows: TGTGCCAGCAGTACAGGGGGAAATCCAATGAACACTGAAGCTTTCTTT. It specifies CASSTGGNPMNTEAFF.

The genes are TRBV10-3 and TRBJ2-7; 7 bases are shared with TRBD1. The CDR3 sequence is 14 residues long. Germline V lookup: CDR1 ENHRY, CDR2 SYGVKD. The CDR3 sequence is CAISEASTGNEQYV. CDR3 coding DNA: TGTGCCATAAGTGAGGCCTCGACAGGGAACGAGCAGTACGTC.

This clone showed up many times. This chain links TRBV4-2 with TRBJ2-5, with 13 bases that match TRBD2. The J segment lost 4 bases and the V segment lost 4 bases, leaving 9 bases of the junction unmatched. Germline V gives CDR1 LGHNA, CDR2 YNFKEQ. The CDR3 is made up of 17 amino acids. CDR3 in amino acids: CASSLSGTSGVGETQYF. CDR3 DNA sequence: TGTGCCAGCAGCCTTTCCGGGACTAGCGGGGTTGGAGAGACCCAGTACTTC.

The CDR3 spells CASSYETDGYTF. The CDR3 nucleotides are TGTGCCAGCAGCTATGAGACAGATGGCTACACCTTC. The chain links TRBV3-1 (or the pseudogene TRBV3-2) to TRBJ1-2; a weak D match, TRBD1 (5 bases). Germline CDR1 and CDR2: LGHDT and YNNKEL (reference sequence). This CDR3 region has 12 residues. Trimming removed 5 bases at V and 6 bases at J, with 10 bases between.

The chain couples TRBV15 to TRBJ1-1; D not resolved. V was shortened by 5 bases and J by 0 bases, with 7 bases between the two germline ends. The CDR3 contains 13 residues. CDR1 is LNHNV, CDR2 YYDKDF, per germline (reference sequence). For the CDR3, the DNA is TGTGCCACCAGCCCGCAGTTGAACACTGAAGCTTTCTTT. This gives the protein CATSPQLNTEAFF.

The chain recombines TRBV11-2 with TRBJ2-2, with D hard to call. Looked up from germline, CDR1 is SGHAT and CDR2 is FQNNGV. This CDR3 region has 16 residues. Trimming pared 4 bases from V and 6 bases from J, leaving 18 bases between. CDR3: CASSSSFSLGAGELFF. CDR3 bases: TGTGCCAGCAGCTCTTCATTCTCCCTGGGCGCCGGGGAGCTGTTTTTT.

The CDR3, as DNA: TGTGCCAGCAGTGGGGGACAGGGGAATGAAAAACTGTTTTTT. This encodes CASSGGQGNEKLFF. V and J are TRBV2 and TRBJ1-4; 10 bases line up with TRBD1. V shed 4 bases, J shed 5 bases, and the junction held 1 base outside the gene matches. This CDR3 region has 14 residues. Germline V gives CDR1 SNHLY, CDR2 FYNNEI.

In the case of this clone: The sample has other DNA sequences that encode this CDR3 too. The chain combines TRBV20-1 with TRBJ2-2; D is perhaps TRBD1 (5 bases). The germline gives CDR1 DFQATT, CDR2 SNEGSKA (reference sequence). The V end was cut by 3 bases, the J end by 7 bases, with 21 bases between. The CDR3 has 16 amino acids. The CDR3 region is CSASSTARQSHGELFF. CDR3 in DNA: TGCAGTGCTAGTAGTACCGCCCGACAGAGCCACGGGGAGCTGTTTTTT.

The rearrangement uses TRBV28 and TRBJ1-5; D is possibly TRBD1 (6 bases). CDR3 size: 14 residues. Germline lookup yields CDR1 MDHEN and CDR2 SYDVKM. The V and J ends lost 7 bases and 7 bases respectively, with 17 bases between them. CDR3 sequence (DNA): TGTGCCAGCAAGACAACAGGGATTCAACAGCCCCAGCATTTT. Residues: CASKTTGIQQPQHF.

The V call is TRBV30, the J call TRBJ1-1; D not certain. Between the trimmed V and J ends, which lost 4 bases and 0 bases, there was a span of 12 bases. Germline CDR1 GTSNPN, CDR2 SVGIG (reference sequence). This CDR3 is built from 14 residues. In DNA form, the CDR3 reads TGTGCCTGGAATGGCGGCGGAATGAACACTGAAGCTTTCTTT. Its protein product is CAWNGGGMNTEAFF.

The rearrangement uses TRBV6-5 and TRBJ1-2; 10 bases are a match to TRBD1. Germline CDR1 MNHEY, CDR2 SVGAGI. J gave up 4 bases and V 2 bases, and 7 bases lay outside the gene matches. There are 16 residues in the CDR3. CDR3 loop: CASSYGGTGDSYGYTF. CDR3 DNA: TGTGCCAGCAGTTACGGGGGGACAGGGGACAGCTATGGCTACACCTTC.

The rearrangement joins TRBV5-1 to TRBJ1-3; D remains unclear. V was clipped by 0 bases and J by 0 bases, with 7 bases between them. The CDR3 extends over 15 amino acids. CDR1 is SGHRS, CDR2 YFSETQ, per germline. This CDR3 reads CASSLGTDSGNTIYF. For the CDR3, the DNA is TGCGCCAGCAGCTTGGGAACAGACTCTGGAAACACCATATATTTT.

This clone appeared a few times. The chain uses TRBV18 and TRBJ2-7; 7 bases align to TRBD1. J was trimmed by 10 bases and V by 2 bases; bases with no gene match: 8. This CDR3 has 13 amino acids. CDR1 and CDR2 (germline): KGHSH, LQKENI. The CDR3: CASSPAQRDSQYF. CDR3 coding DNA: TGTGCCAGCTCACCAGCCCAAAGGGACAGCCAGTACTTC.

CDR3 DNA: TGTGCTAGTGGTTTGCCTCGACAGGGGGGAATCGGAAACACCATATATTTT. It encodes CASGLPRQGGIGNTIYF. V gene TRBV12-5 combines with J gene TRBJ1-3, with 9 bases fitting TRBD1. Germline V gene sequence: CDR1 LGHNT, CDR2 FRNRAP. The CDR3 is 17 residues long. The J segment lost 4 bases and the V segment lost 2 bases, leaving 9 bases of the junction unmatched.

The rearrangement links TRBV27 to TRBJ1-5, with D possibly TRBD1 on 6 matching bases. In germline, CDR1 is MNHEY, CDR2 SMNVEV (reference sequence). The CDR3 totals 17 residues. The V gene lost 4 bases and the J gene lost 0 bases, with 16 bases spanning the gap. CDR3 sequence: CASSSLGAGVSNQPQHF. The CDR3 DNA sequence: TGTGCCAGCAGTTCCCTCGGGGCAGGGGTTAGCAATCAGCCCCAGCATTTT.

The rearrangement uses TRBV19 and TRBJ1-2; 7 bases map to TRBD1. Per germline, CDR1 LNHDA and CDR2 SQIVND (reference sequence). The CDR3 runs to 14 residues. Losses at the gene ends were 2 bases for V and 4 bases for J; bases not matched to a gene: 4. The CDR3 DNA reads TGTGCCAGTAGTATAATCGGACAGGCCTATGGCTACACCTTC. It yields the protein CASSIIGQAYGYTF.

This clone was seen just once. The chain recombines TRBV27 with TRBJ1-2, with D maybe TRBD1 (5 bases). From germline, CDR1 is MNHEY and CDR2 SMNVEV (reference sequence). V lost 4 bases to trimming and J lost 7 bases, with 10 bases between them. The CDR3 has 12 residues. Here the CDR3 reads CASSSTAGGYTF. As DNA, the CDR3 is TGTGCCAGCAGTTCGACAGCTGGTGGCTACACCTTC.

The V gene is TRBV2, the J gene TRBJ2-1; possible D gene TRBD1, 7 bases. V gave up 6 bases and J gave up 16 bases, with 28 bases separating them. Per the germline V gene, CDR1 is SNHLY and CDR2 is FYNNEI. The CDR3 has 15 amino acids. The CDR3: CASRPGQRDVAGRFF. DNA of the CDR3: TGTGCCAGCAGGCCGGGACAGAGAGACGTGGCGGGAAGATTCTTC.

This rearrangement joins TRBV5-1 to TRBJ1-6; D remains ambiguous. The CDR3 is 14 amino acids. The germline V and J ends were trimmed by 0 bases and 6 bases, with 7 bases remaining between them. Germline V gives CDR1 SGHRS, CDR2 YFSETQ. CDR3 protein: CASSLASGNSPLHF. Written as DNA, the CDR3 is TGCGCCAGCAGCTTGGCCAGTGGTAATTCACCCCTCCACTTT.

The J gene is TRBJ2-3, the V gene TRBV14, with 9 bases aligning to TRBD1. Germline V gene lookup returns CDR1 SGHDN and CDR2 FVKESK. There are 15 residues in the CDR3. V dropped 4 bases and J dropped 5; count of bases not matched to a gene: 7. The CDR3 region is CASSPQGAVQDTQYF. In nucleotides, the CDR3 is TGTGCCAGCAGCCCACAGGGGGCTGTTCAAGATACGCAGTATTTT.

The chain joins TRBV3-1 (or the pseudogene TRBV3-2) to TRBJ2-2; D not resolved. The CDR3 is made up of 13 amino acids. Trimming removed 1 base from V and 6 bases from J, with 6 bases in between. Germline loops: CDR1 LGHDT, CDR2 YNNKEL (reference sequence). CDR3 sequence (DNA): TGTGCCAGCAGCCAAGTCGGTGCCGGGGAGCTGTTTTTT. It specifies CASSQVGAGELFF.

The chain uses TRBV2 and TRBJ1-2, with 10 bases matching TRBD1. The V segment lost 5 bases and the J segment 5 bases; nucleotides outside the gene matches: 2. There are 13 residues in the CDR3. The germline V gene has CDR1 SNHLY and CDR2 FYNNEI. The CDR3 coding sequence is TGTGCCAGCAGTCGGACAGGGGGGTATGGCTACACCTTC. Protein product: CASSRTGGYGYTF.

This chain joins TRBV7-2 and TRBJ2-2; D unresolved. Trimming removed 3 bases from V and 3 bases from J, with 8 bases in between. This CDR3 is built from 14 residues. Germline-derived CDR1 and CDR2 are SGHTA and FQGNSA. CDR3 residues: CASSFRRYTGELFF. The DNA of the CDR3 is TGTGCCAGCAGCTTTAGGAGATACACCGGGGAGCTGTTTTTT.

The rearrangement joins TRBV27 to TRBJ2-7; a possible D gene is TRBD2 (5 bases). The V end was cut by 6 bases, the J end by 3 bases, with 12 bases between. The CDR3 is 13 amino acids. CDR1 MNHEY and CDR2 SMNVEV come from the germline V gene (reference sequence). CDR3 region: CASSLAYNYEQYF. CDR3 nucleotide sequence: TGTGCCAGCAGCCTAGCATATAACTACGAGCAGTACTTC.

The genes are TRBV6-5 and TRBJ1-2; no clear D. The CDR3 runs to 14 residues. Trimming removed 0 bases from V and 4 bases from J, with 9 bases in between. The germline V gene has CDR1 MNHEY and CDR2 SVGAGI. CDR3 region: CASSYSAGFYGYTF. CDR3 nucleotides: TGTGCCAGCAGTTACTCGGCCGGGTTCTATGGCTACACCTTC.